The source of this T cell receptor beta chain is a study of blood T cell repertoires in COVID-19. Background on the study: COVID-19 samples from acute and convalescent phases originated in the United States, Italy and Spain.

Only in-frame clones appear in the TCRdb table, and some are missing; sequencing was by immunoSEQ multiplex PCR. There are 60,000 to 85,000 clones in the sample; about 90% occur only once, and less than 5.5% lies in the top ten. This TCR was sampled from a middle-aged man with active COVID-19. The sequenced material came from peripheral blood.

The CDR3 loop is CASSLNPGAPDTQYF. The CDR3 DNA reads TGTGCCAGCAGCTTAAATCCAGGGGCGCCAGATACGCAGTATTTT. The J gene is TRBJ2-3, the V gene TRBV7-3; possible D gene TRBD1, 6 bases. CDR3 length equals 15 residues. The V and J ends lost 1 base and 4 bases respectively, with 12 bases between them. CDR1 and CDR2 (germline): SGHTA, FQGTGA.